The present T cell receptor (beta chain) was sequenced within a study of long-term antiretroviral therapy in people with HIV. Each donor provided at least one pre-ART PBMC sample and at least two post-ART PBMC samples. It was in the United States that all participants with HIV were treated. Study-wide points: ART preceded a rise in diversity that nonetheless stayed lower than in transplant donor controls.

The V gene's germline CDR1 is MNHEY and CDR2 SVGAGI. The CDR3 sequence is 14 residues long. The V and J ends lost 4 bases and 3 bases respectively, with 12 bases between them. It was version v3.0 of the immunoSEQ assay that was run at survey level. The assay was immunoSEQ multiplex PCR, and TCRdb's table has in-frame clones only and misses some. The sample contains about 21,000 clones, around 81% of which appear only once. For this clone: Its antigen is currently unknown.

This chain connects TRBV6-5 to TRBJ1-1; tentatively, D is TRBD1 (6 bases). This TCR came from a man aged 18 to 29 with HIV. Source: unsorted PBMCs, taken around 4 years after starting antiretroviral therapy. Here the CDR3 DNA reads TGTGCCAGCAGTTTGACACAGGGCTACACTGAAGCTTTCTTT. This codes for CASSLTQGYTEAFF.